The 2 T cell receptor beta chains listed next were all sequenced from one sample in a study of T cell responses to AZD1222 COVID-19 vaccine. Using immunoSEQ multiplex PCR, the repertoire was profiled, and TCRdb retains in-frame clones only, with some absent. The sample holds approximately 110,000 clones, roughly 90% seen once. The sequencing here drew on peripheral blood, taken on day 0 of AZD1222 vaccination. These receptors came from an adult in good health.

CDR3 DNA sequence: TGTGCCAGCAGTCCCAGACAGGTTATCTATGGCTACACCTTC. Translation gives CASSPRQVIYGYTF. V and J are TRBV6-5 and TRBJ1-2, with D tentatively TRBD1 (6 bases). V lost 5 bases to trimming and J lost 4 bases, with 14 bases between them. In germline, CDR1 is MNHEY, CDR2 SVGAGI. The CDR3 totals 14 residues.

The chain links TRBV7-6 to TRBJ2-2; 9 nucleotides align to TRBD1. CDR3 length equals 16 residues. Trimming removed 5 bases from V and 5 bases from J; junction bases left unmatched: 9. Looked up from germline, CDR1 is SGHVS and CDR2 is FNYEAQ. The CDR3 region has the DNA TGTGCCAGCAGCAACCGGGACAGGGTAAAAACCGGGGAGCTGTTTTTT. It encodes CASSNRDRVKTGELFF.